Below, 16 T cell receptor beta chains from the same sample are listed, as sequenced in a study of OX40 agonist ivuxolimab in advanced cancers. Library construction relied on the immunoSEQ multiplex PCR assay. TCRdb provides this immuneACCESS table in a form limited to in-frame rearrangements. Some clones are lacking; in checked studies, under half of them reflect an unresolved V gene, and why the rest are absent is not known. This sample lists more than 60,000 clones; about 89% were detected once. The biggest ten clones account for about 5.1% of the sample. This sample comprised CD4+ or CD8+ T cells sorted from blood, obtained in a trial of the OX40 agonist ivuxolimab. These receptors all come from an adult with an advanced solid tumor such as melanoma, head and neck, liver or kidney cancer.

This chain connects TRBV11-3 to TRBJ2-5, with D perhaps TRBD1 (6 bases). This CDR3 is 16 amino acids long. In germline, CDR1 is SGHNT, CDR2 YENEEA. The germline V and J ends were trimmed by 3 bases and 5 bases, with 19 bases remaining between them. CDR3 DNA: TGTGCCAGCAGCTTGGGATTCGGACAGCCCCGTGAGACCCAGTACTTC. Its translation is CASSLGFGQPRETQYF.

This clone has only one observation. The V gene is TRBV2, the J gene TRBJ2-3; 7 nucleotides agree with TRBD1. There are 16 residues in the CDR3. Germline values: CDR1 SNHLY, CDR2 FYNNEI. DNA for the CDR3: TGTGCGTCACGCGAGGGGGCTTCTCTTAGCACAGATACGCAGTATTTT. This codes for CASREGASLSTDTQYF. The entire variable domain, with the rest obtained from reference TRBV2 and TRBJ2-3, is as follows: EPEVTQTPSHQVTQMGQEVILRCVPISNHLYFYWYRQILGQKVEFLVSFYNNEISEKSEIFDDQFSVERPDGSNFTLKIRSTKLEDSAMYFCASREGASLSTDTQYFGPGTRLTVL.

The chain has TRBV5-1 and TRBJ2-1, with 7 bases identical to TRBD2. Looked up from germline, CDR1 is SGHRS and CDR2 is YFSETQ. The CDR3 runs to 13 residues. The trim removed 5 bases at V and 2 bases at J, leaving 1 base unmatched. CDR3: CASSAGAYNEQFF. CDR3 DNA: TGCGCCAGCAGTGCGGGAGCCTACAATGAGCAGTTCTTC.

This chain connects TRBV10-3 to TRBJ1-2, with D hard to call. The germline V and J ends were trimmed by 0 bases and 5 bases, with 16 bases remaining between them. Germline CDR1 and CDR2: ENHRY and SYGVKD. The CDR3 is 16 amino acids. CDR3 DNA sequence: TGTGCCATCAGTGAGTCTGTGGGCTCCGTGGGGTATGGCTACACCTTC. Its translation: CAISESVGSVGYGYTF.

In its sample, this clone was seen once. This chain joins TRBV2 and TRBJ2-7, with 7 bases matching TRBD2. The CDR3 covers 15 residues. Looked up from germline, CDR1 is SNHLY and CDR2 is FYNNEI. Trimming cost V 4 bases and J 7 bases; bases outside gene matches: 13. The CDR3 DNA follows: TGTGCCAGCAGTGGTGGTGTGGCGGGAGCAGGGGAGCAGTACTTC. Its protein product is CASSGGVAGAGEQYF.

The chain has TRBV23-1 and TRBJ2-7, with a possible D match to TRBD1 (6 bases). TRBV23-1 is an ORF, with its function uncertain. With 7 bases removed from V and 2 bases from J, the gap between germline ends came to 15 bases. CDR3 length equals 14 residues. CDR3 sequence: CASMRTVGAYEQYF. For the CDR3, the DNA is TGCGCCAGCATGCGGACAGTTGGCGCCTACGAGCAGTACTTC.

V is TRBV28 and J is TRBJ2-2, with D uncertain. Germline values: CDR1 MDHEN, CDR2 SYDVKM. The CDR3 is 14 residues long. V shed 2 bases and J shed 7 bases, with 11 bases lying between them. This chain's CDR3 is CASSLTSINGELFF. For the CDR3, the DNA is TGTGCCAGCAGTTTAACGTCCATTAACGGGGAGCTGTTTTTT.

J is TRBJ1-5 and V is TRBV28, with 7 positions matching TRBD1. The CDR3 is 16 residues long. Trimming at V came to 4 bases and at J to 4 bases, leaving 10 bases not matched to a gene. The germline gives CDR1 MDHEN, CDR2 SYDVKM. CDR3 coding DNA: TGTGCCAGCAGTTCCATCGCCGGGACAGCAAATCAGCCCCAGCATTTT. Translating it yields CASSSIAGTANQPQHF.

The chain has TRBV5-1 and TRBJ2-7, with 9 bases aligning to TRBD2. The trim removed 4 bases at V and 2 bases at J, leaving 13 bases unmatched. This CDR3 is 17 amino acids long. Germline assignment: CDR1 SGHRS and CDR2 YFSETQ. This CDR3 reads CASSPIPGLARTYEQYF. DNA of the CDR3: TGCGCCAGCAGCCCAATCCCTGGACTAGCGCGTACCTACGAGCAGTACTTC.

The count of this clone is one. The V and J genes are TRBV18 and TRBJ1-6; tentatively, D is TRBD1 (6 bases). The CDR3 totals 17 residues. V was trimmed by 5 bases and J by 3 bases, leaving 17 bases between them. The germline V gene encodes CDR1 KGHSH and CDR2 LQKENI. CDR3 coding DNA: TGTGCCAGCTCAAGCGTTGGTGGAGGGGGCTATAATTCACCCCTCCACTTT. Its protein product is CASSSVGGGGYNSPLHF. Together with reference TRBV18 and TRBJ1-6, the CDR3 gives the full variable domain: NAGVMQNPRHLVRRRGQEARLRCSPMKGHSHVYWYRQLPEEGLKFMVYLQKENIIDESGMPKERFSAEFPKEGPSILRIQQVVRGDSAAYFCASSSVGGGGYNSPLHFGNGTRLTVT.

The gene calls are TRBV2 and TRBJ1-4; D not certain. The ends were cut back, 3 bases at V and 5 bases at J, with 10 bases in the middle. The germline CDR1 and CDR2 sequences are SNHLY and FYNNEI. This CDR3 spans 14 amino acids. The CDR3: CASSDGSANEKLFF. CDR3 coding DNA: TGTGCCAGCAGTGATGGCAGTGCCAATGAAAAACTGTTTTTT.

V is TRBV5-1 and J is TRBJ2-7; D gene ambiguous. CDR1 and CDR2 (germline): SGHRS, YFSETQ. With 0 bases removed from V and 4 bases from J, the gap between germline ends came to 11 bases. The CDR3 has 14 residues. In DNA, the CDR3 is TGCGCCAGCAGCTTGGTGTCGCGACGATACGAGCAGTACTTC. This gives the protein CASSLVSRRYEQYF.

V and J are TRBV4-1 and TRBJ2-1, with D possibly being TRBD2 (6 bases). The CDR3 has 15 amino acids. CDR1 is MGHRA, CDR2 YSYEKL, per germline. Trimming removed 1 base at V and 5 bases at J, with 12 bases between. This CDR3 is CASSQGEVLDNEQFF. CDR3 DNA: TGCGCCAGCAGCCAAGGGGAGGTCCTGGACAATGAGCAGTTCTTC.

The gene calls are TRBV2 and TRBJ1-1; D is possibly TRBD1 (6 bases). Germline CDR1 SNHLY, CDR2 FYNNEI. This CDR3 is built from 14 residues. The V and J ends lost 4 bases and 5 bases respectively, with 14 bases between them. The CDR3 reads CASSGVQGMTEAFF. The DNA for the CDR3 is TGTGCCAGCAGTGGGGTCCAGGGGATGACTGAAGCTTTCTTT.

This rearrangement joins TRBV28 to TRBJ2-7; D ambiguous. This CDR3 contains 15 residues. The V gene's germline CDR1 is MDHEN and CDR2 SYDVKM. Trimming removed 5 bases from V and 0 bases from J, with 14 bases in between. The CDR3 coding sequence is TGTGCCAGCAGTCCCGGCACAGTGATCTCCTACGAGCAGTACTTC. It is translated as CASSPGTVISYEQYF.

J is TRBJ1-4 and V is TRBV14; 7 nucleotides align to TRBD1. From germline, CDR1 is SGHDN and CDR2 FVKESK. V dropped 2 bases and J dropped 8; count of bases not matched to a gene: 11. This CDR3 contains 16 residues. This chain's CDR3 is CASSQRFEGGKEKLFF. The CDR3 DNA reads TGTGCCAGCAGCCAAAGATTCGAAGGGGGCAAGGAAAAACTGTTTTTT.